This entry describes one T cell receptor beta chain. Its specificity is unknown. Described time point: baseline, week 1 (first vaccination visit). The treatment: pre-vaccination baseline after standard-of-care therapy. This specimen belongs to a study of a mutant IDH1 vaccine in newly diagnosed glioma. Study-level points and caveats: With respect to changes in top peripheral T cell clonotypes, pseudoprogression seemed unrelated.

TCRdb's copy holds only in-frame clones and misses some; the assay was immunoSEQ multiplex PCR. Found here are about 21,000 clones, approximately 85% of them singletons; the top ten hold about 5.4%. V was trimmed by 5 bases and J by 5 bases, leaving 13 bases between them. Per germline, CDR1 LNHDA and CDR2 SQIVND (reference sequence). CDR3 length: 14 residues. The TCR was taken from a man in his forties or fifties with glioma. The source was PBMCs, collected from a glioma patient treated with radiotherapy, temozolomide or both. This chain connects TRBV19 to TRBJ1-5, with D possibly matching TRBD1 (5 bases). CDR3 sequence: CASSPSQGYQPQHF. In DNA form, the CDR3 reads TGTGCCAGTAGTCCATCGCAGGGTTATCAGCCCCAGCATTTT.